This TCR beta chain was recorded in a study of blood T cell repertoires in COVID-19. Across the whole study: Some COVID-19 samples were acute and others convalescent; all came from the United States, Italy and Spain. The analysed material was cDNA or gDNA that came from T cells, B-cell-depleted T cells, or PBMCs.

As originally analysed: Estimated nucleated cell counts came from reference gene primer amplification. Produced via immunoSEQ multiplex PCR; TCRdb's table is partial and in-frame only. V, J and clone size were drawn from that table, and D and trimming were deduced from the DNA. Found here are under 300,000 clones, over 65% of them singletons; the top ten hold about 3.1%. CDR1 and CDR2 from the germline V gene are LGHDT and YNNKEL (reference sequence). The CDR3 totals 15 residues. The V segment lost 4 bases and the J segment 7 bases; nucleotides outside the gene matches: 9. The clonotype was recovered from a woman aged 80 or over with acute or convalescent COVID-19. The specimen was peripheral blood. The chain employs TRBV3-1 (or the pseudogene TRBV3-2) and TRBJ2-1; 8 bases line up with TRBD2. In nucleotides, the CDR3 is TGTGCCAGCAGCCTAGCGGGGTCGTTGGGGAATGAGCAGTTCTTC. It codes for CASSLAGSLGNEQFF.